This T cell receptor (beta chain) is from a study of radiotherapy plus CTLA-4 blockade in lung cancer. Turning to the study itself: Disease control reached approximately 31%, with objective responses in roughly 19%.

There are 16 residues in the CDR3. Germline V gene sequence: CDR1 GTSNPN, CDR2 SVGIG (reference sequence). After removal of 3 bases from V and 6 bases from J, the junction contained 8 bases not matched to a gene. Generated by immunoSEQ multiplex PCR, the TCRdb table keeps only in-frame clones and is missing some. The sample shows 51,000 or so clones, roughly 88% of them seen only once. The source material was peripheral blood, sampled from a patient treated with radiotherapy plus ipilimumab. The rearrangement joins TRBV30 to TRBJ2-2; 12 bases line up with TRBD2. The receptor comes from a human donor with non-small cell lung cancer whose response to radiotherapy plus ipilimumab could not be evaluated. CDR3 in DNA: TGTGCCTGGAGCTCCCCTAGCGGGAGGGGGGCCGGGGAGCTGTTTTTT. It is translated as CAWSSPSGRGAGELFF.